The 8 T cell receptor beta chains reported below all come from one sample, sequenced in a study of cytomegalovirus exposure and HLA in healthy donors. Vbeta (60) and Jbeta (13) primers were used in the PCR. The data were produced by immunoSEQ multiplex PCR, yet TCRdb's version contains in-frame clones alone and is incomplete. The table shows about 89,000 clones, with less than 9.5% occurring only once. The sample consisted of PBMCs. These receptors all stem from a man aged 45-65 years in good health and CMV-seropositive.

The rearrangement links TRBV5-4 to TRBJ2-7; the D gene is possibly TRBD2 (5 bases). Germline V gives CDR1 SGHNT, CDR2 YYREEE (reference sequence). CDR3 length: 14 amino acids. The V end was cut by 0 bases, the J end by 6 bases, with 13 bases between. Here the CDR3 DNA reads TGTGCCAGCAGCTTGGCCACAACTAGAGCCGAGCAGTACTTC. It yields the protein CASSLATTRAEQYF.

This clone was seen many times. The chain couples TRBV27 to TRBJ2-1; 7 bases are shared with TRBD2. The CDR3 has 13 residues. V gave up 2 bases and J gave up 6 bases; unmatched junction bases: 1. Germline CDR1 reads MNHEY; CDR2 reads SMNVEV (reference sequence). The CDR3 DNA reads as TGTGCCAGCAGTTTAAGGGAGGGCAATGAGCAGTTCTTC. It codes for CASSLREGNEQFF.

The chain is built from TRBV19 and TRBJ2-1; 8 bases match TRBD2. Trimming took 3 bases from V and 9 from J; bases not matched to a gene: 10. The CDR3 is made up of 15 amino acids. Germline V CDR1 and CDR2: LNHDA, SQIVND (reference sequence). CDR3 loop: CASSMTGGPEREQFF. DNA of the CDR3: TGTGCCAGTAGTATGACGGGAGGGCCCGAGCGTGAGCAGTTCTTC.

The V call is TRBV29-1, the J call TRBJ2-1, with 11 bases matching TRBD2. The V gene's germline CDR1 is SQVTM and CDR2 ANQGSEA. V was clipped by 0 bases and J by 8 bases; unmatched bases: 6. The CDR3 totals 15 residues. This CDR3 is CSVEDGTSGLDEQFF. The CDR3 DNA reads TGCAGCGTTGAAGATGGGACTAGCGGATTGGATGAGCAGTTCTTC.

The chain joins TRBV6-5 to TRBJ2-7; 9 bases map to TRBD1. This CDR3 region has 15 residues. V dropped 0 bases and J dropped 2; count of bases not matched to a gene: 2. CDR1 and CDR2 (germline): MNHEY, SVGAGI. The CDR3 DNA sequence: TGTGCCAGCAGTTACTCCGGGACAGGGCCCTACGAGCAGTACTTC. This translates into CASSYSGTGPYEQYF.

V usage is TRBV29-1 and J usage is TRBJ1-2, with TRBD1 identical over 7 bases. Germline trimming cut 4 bases from V and 2 bases from J; bases unmatched to any gene: 4. The CDR3 runs to 13 residues. CDR1 is SQVTM and CDR2 is ANQGSEA in the germline V gene. The CDR3 is CSVAMGQNYGYTF. DNA for the CDR3: TGCAGCGTTGCCATGGGACAGAACTATGGCTACACCTTC. The variable domain in full, completed from reference TRBV29-1 and TRBJ1-2, reads SAVISQKPSRDICQRGTSLTIQCQVDSQVTMMFWYRQQPGQSLTLIATANQGSEATYESGFVIDKFPISRPNLTFSTLTVSNMSPEDSSIYLCSVAMGQNYGYTFGSGTRLTVV.

This clone was seen more than once but under ten times. This sequence joins TRBV5-5 and TRBJ1-4, with TRBD1 identical over 10 bases. Germline loops: CDR1 SGHKS, CDR2 YYEKEE (reference sequence). V shed 3 bases, J shed 6 bases, and the junction held 5 bases outside the gene matches. There are 15 residues in the CDR3. The CDR3 reads CASSSWTGGDEKLFF. CDR3 sequence (DNA): TGTGCCAGCAGCTCCTGGACAGGGGGAGATGAAAAACTGTTTTTT. Drawing the rest from reference TRBV5-5 and TRBJ1-4, the complete variable domain is DAGVTQSPTHLIKTRGQQVTLRCSPISGHKSVSWYQQVLGQGPQFIFQYYEKEERGRGNFPDRFSARQFPNYSSELNVNALLLGDSALYLCASSSWTGGDEKLFFGSGTQLSVL.

This clone was counted only a few times. CDR3 nucleotide sequence: TGCGCCAGCAGCTTTGGACAGGGTATCAACGAGCAGTACTTC. This codes for CASSFGQGINEQYF. The V gene is TRBV5-1, the J gene TRBJ2-7; 8 bases align to TRBD1. The CDR3 extends over 14 amino acids. CDR1 is SGHRS, CDR2 YFSETQ, per germline. V shed 2 bases, J shed 5 bases, and the junction held 6 bases outside the gene matches.